This T cell receptor (beta chain) came from a study of T cell responses to AZD1222 COVID-19 vaccine (TCRdb year 2021). Study-level background: AZD1222 recipients with second doses at about 4 weeks or about 12 weeks were pooled, because spike-specific TCR depth and breadth did not differ between schedules. Enrollment into the trials was organized by age into subgroups of 18-55, 56-69 and 70-plus years, and those subgroups contained roughly 150, 30 and 60 TCR-sequenced participants, respectively. TCR sequencing was performed for 233 trial participants, of whom about 200 were given two doses of AZD1222 and around 26 were given two doses of MenACWY control vaccine.

The CDR3 regions of human TCRbeta chains were subjected to immunosequencing. Per the authors' processing: TCRs in the repertoires were compared against a reference library of SARS-CoV-2-specific TCRs that had been generated with the MIRA antigen-specificity platform. Breadth meant the fraction of unique TCRs that were SARS-CoV-2-associated, whereas depth meant the fraction of total T cells that were SARS-CoV-2-associated. Using the MIRA data, each spike-specific TCR was assigned both to the spike region to which the TCR was reactive and to a CD4 or CD8 class. Log10-transformed breadth and depth values were compared by one-way ANOVA with Sidak's multiple comparisons tests. In TCRdb, the immuneACCESS table is reduced to in-frame sequences with V and J assigned. These tables do not hold every clone; where another copy was compared, an unresolved V gene accounts for under half, and the others remain unexplained. The V and J calls and clone size were taken over from that table, and D and trimming were inferred from the DNA. A total of roughly 130,000 clones appear in this sample, roughly 85% of them only once. Of the sample, about 1.6% falls within the top ten clones.

The CDR3 starts with the cysteine, ends with the phenylalanine, and has 14 residues. Only CDR3 DNA is held: 42 bases, read in frame from base 1. V loses 0 bases at its end and J loses 10 bases; junction bases beyond the gene matches: 4. Based on the germline V gene, the CDR1 and CDR2 sequences are SGHDT and YYEEEE. In this sample, this clone turned up once. Its target antigen remains unknown. There are no base qualities to consult, and no much larger clone falls within one base. The sample's time point, from its label and the paper: baseline before first vaccination. The vaccinee samples were drawn from two UK trials, COV001 and COV002, one of which was a single-blind randomized controlled phase 2/3 trial testing AZD1222 (ChAdOx1 nCoV-19) in healthy adults. Trial participant PBMC samples were collected at day 0 and day 28 after the second dose for TCRbeta chain sequencing. Overall study results and their limits: Conclusions about previously exposed vaccinees are limited because only six or seven AZD1222 recipients were SARS-CoV-2 seropositive at baseline. In the small 56-69-year group, the increase in depth fell short of significance, most likely because of low power. CD4 TCRs associated with the vaccine covered the entire spike protein, and the dominant responses were in regions 160-218 and 743-854. Participants were mostly white British, with more females than males. The authors suggested clonal diversity may have been underestimated. Epitopes outside the regions mutated in the B.1.351 and B.1.1.7 variants were reportedly recognized by nearly half of the unique spike-specific TCRs. Because no day 14 peak-response samples were available, repertoires were characterized only after the peak T cell response. A significant rise in spike-specific TCR breadth and depth was observed after two AZD1222 doses relative to day 0 and relative to MenACWY recipients.

Sequencing used peripheral blood, obtained on day 0 of AZD1222 vaccination. The chain employs TRBV5-6 and TRBJ1-6; the central 7 bases match TRBD1. The sequence derives from an adult in good health. The nucleotide sequence is given as TGTGCCAGCAGCTTGGCGAGGGGGCTATCACCCCTCCACTTT. The encoded protein is CASSLARGLSPLHF.